This TCR beta chain is drawn from a study of cytomegalovirus exposure and HLA in healthy donors. Study as a whole: An early data release held tens of millions of unique TCRs from HLA-typed donors.

Primers for the PCR totalled 60 Vbeta and 13 Jbeta. TCRdb's copy holds only in-frame clones and misses some; the assay was immunoSEQ multiplex PCR. This repertoire shows about 89,000 clones, 85% found once; its top ten account for approximately 7.4%. The CDR3 sequence is 15 residues long. V was pared by 4 bases and J by 5 bases, with 5 bases of the junction left unmatched. Germline V gene data show CDR1 as MNHEY and CDR2 as SMNVEV (reference sequence). Regarding the study as a whole: It has been reported that TCR beta sequences accurately predicted the HLA-A and HLA-B alleles of most subjects. Some V segments (TRBV6-2 and TRBV6-3 among them) were excluded as indistinguishable.

As regards this clone: What it binds is unknown.

The source material was PBMCs. The chain links TRBV27 to TRBJ1-4; 9 bases map to TRBD1. This receptor was identified in a middle-aged man in good health and CMV-seropositive. This chain's CDR3 is CASSSAGTGNEKLFF. The CDR3 nucleotides are TGTGCCAGCAGTTCTGCCGGGACAGGGAATGAAAAACTGTTTTTT.